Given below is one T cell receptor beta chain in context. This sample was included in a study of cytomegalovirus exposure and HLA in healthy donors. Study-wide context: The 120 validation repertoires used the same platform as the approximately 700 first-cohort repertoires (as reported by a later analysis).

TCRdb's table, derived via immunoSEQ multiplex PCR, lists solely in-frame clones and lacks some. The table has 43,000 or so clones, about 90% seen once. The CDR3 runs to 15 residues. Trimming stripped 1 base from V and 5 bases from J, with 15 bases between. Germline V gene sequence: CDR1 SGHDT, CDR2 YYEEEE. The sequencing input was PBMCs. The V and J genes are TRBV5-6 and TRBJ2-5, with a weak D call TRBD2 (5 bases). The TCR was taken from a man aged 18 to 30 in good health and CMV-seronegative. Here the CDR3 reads CASSLLGRGQETQYF. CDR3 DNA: TGTGCCAGCAGCTTGTTAGGTAGAGGGCAGGAGACCCAGTACTTC.